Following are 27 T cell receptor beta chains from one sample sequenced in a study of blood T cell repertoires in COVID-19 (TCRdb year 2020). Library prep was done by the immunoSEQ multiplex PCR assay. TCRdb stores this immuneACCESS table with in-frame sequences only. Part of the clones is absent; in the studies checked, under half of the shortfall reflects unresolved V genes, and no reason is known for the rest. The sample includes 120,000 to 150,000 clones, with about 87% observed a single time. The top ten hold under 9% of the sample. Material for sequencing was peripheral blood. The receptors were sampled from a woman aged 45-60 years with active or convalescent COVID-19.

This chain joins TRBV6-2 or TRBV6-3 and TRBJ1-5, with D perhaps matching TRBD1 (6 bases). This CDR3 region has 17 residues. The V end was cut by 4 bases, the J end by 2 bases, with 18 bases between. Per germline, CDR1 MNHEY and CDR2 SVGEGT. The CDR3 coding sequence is TGTGCCAGCAGTTCGGACAGCTATAGAATGGGCAATCAGCCCCAGCATTTT. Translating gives CASSSDSYRMGNQPQHF.

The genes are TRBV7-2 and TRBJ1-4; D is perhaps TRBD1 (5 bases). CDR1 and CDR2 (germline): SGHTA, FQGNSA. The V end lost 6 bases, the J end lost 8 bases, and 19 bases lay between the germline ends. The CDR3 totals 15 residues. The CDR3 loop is CASRYLDIPEEKLFF. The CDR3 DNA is TGTGCCAGCAGATATCTGGACATCCCCGAAGAAAAACTGTTTTTT.

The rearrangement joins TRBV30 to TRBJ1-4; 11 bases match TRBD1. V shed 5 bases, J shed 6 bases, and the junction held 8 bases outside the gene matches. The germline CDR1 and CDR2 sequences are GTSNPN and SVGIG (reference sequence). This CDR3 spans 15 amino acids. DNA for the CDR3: TGTGCCTGGTCGGACAGGGGGCGAGGGTATGAAAAACTGTTTTTT. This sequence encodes CAWSDRGRGYEKLFF.

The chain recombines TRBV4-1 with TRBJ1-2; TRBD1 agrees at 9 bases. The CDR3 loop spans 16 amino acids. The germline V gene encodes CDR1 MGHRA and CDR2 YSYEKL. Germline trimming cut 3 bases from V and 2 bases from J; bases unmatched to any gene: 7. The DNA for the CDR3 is TGCGCCAGCAGCCAGTGGACAGGGGACGGGAACTATGGCTACACCTTC. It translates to CASSQWTGDGNYGYTF.

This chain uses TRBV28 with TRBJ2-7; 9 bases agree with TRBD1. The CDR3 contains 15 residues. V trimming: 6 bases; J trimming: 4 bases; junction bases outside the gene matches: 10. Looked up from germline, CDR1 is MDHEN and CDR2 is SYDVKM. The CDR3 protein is CASSPDRGGRYEQYF. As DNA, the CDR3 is TGTGCCAGCAGCCCGGACAGGGGTGGCCGTTACGAGCAGTACTTC.

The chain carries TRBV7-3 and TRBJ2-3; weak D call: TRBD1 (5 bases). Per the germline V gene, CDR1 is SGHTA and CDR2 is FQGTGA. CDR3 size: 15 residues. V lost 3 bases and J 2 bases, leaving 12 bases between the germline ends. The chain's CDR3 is CASSFDSPATDTQYF. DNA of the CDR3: TGTGCCAGCAGCTTTGACAGCCCTGCCACAGATACGCAGTATTTT.

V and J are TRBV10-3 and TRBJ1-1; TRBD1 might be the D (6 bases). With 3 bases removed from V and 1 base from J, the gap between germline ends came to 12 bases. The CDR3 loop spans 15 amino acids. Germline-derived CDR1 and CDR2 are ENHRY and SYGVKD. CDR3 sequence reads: CAISDPGHKNTEAFF. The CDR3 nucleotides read TGTGCCATCAGTGACCCGGGACATAAGAACACTGAAGCTTTCTTT.

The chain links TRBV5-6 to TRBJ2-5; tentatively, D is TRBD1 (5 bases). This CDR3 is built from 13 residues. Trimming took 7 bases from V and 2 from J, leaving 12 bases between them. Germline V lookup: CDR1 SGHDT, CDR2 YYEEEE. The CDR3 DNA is TGTGCCAGCCTTCCCCAGGGTCAAGAGACCCAGTACTTC. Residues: CASLPQGQETQYF.

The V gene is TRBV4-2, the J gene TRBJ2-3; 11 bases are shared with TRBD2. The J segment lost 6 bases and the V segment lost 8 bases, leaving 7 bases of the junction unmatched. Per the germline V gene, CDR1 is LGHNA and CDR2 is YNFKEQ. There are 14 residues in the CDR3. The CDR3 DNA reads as TGTGCCAGCGCGTTGACTAGCGGGGAGGATACGCAGTATTTT. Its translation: CASALTSGEDTQYF.

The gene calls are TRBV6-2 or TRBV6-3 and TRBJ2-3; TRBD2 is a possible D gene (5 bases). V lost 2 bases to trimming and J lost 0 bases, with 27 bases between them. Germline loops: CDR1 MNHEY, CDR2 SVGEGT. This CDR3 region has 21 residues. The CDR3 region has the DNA TGTGCCAGCAGTTACGAGGGCGTTGACGTGGGTGGGCACGCTAGCACAGATACGCAGTATTTT. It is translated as CASSYEGVDVGGHASTDTQYF.

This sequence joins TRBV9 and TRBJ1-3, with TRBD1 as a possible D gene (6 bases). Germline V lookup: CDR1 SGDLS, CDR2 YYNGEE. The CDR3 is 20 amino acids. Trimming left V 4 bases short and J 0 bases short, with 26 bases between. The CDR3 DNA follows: TGTGCCAGCAGCACCGGGCTGCCAGGGGTCTCTACTAGCTCTGGAAACACCATATATTTT. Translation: CASSTGLPGVSTSSGNTIYF.

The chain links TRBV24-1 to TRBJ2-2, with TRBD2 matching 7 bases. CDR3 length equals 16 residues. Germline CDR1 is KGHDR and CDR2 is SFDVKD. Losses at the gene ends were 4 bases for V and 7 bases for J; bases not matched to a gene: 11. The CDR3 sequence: CATSDPWRERGGELFF. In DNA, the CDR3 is TGTGCCACCAGTGACCCCTGGCGGGAGCGTGGCGGGGAGCTGTTTTTT.

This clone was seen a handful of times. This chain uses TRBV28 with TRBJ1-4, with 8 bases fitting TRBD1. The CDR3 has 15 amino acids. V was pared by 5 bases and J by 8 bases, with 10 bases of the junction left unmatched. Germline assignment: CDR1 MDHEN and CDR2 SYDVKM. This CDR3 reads CASSRMGTGREKLFF. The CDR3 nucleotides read TGTGCCAGCAGTCGTATGGGGACAGGACGCGAAAAACTGTTTTTT. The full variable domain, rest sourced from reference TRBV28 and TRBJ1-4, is DVKVTQSSRYLVKRTGEKVFLECVQDMDHENMFWYRQDPGLGLRLIYFSYDVKMKEKGDIPEGYSVSREKKERFSLILESASTNQTSMYLCASSRMGTGREKLFFGSGTQLSVL.

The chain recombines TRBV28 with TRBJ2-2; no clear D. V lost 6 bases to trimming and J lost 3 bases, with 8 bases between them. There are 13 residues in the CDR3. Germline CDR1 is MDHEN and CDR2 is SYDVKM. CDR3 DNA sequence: TGTGCCAGCAGGCGAGTCGACACCGGGGAGCTGTTTTTT. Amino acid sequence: CASRRVDTGELFF.

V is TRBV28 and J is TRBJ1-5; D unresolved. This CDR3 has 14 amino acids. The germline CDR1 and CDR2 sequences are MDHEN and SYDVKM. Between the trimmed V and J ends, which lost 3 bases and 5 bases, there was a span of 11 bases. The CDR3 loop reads CASSFTNGDQPQHF. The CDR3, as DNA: TGTGCCAGCAGTTTTACTAACGGGGATCAGCCCCAGCATTTT.

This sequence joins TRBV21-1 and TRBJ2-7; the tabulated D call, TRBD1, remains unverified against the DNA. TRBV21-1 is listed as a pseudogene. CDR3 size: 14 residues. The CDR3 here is CASTYRGVRYEQYF. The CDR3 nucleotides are TGTGCCAGCACCTACAGGGGGGTCCGCTACGAGCAGTACTTC.

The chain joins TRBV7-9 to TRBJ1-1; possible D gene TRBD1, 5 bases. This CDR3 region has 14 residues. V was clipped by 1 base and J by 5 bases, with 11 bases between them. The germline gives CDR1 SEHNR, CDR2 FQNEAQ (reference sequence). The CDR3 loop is CASSLGTSSTEAFF. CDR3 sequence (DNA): TGTGCCAGCAGCTTAGGGACAAGCTCAACTGAAGCTTTCTTT.

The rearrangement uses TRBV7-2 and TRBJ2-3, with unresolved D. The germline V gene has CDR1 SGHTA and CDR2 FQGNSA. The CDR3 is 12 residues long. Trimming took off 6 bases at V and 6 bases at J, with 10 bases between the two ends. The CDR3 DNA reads TGTGCCAGCAGTCCAACTCCTGATACGCAGTATTTT. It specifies CASSPTPDTQYF.

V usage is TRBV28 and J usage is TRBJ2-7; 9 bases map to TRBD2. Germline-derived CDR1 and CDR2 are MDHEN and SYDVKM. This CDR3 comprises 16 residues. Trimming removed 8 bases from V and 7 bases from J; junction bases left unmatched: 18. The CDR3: CASYPGGVAGVGEQYF. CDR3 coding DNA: TGTGCCAGCTACCCAGGCGGGGTAGCGGGAGTAGGGGAGCAGTACTTC. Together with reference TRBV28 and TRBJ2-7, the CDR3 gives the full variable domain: DVKVTQSSRYLVKRTGEKVFLECVQDMDHENMFWYRQDPGLGLRLIYFSYDVKMKEKGDIPEGYSVSREKKERFSLILESASTNQTSMYLCASYPGGVAGVGEQYFGPGTRLTVT.

The CDR3 here is CASSAARGNSPLHF. Written as DNA, the CDR3 is TGTGCCAGTAGTGCCGCCAGGGGGAATTCACCCCTCCACTTT. The rearrangement uses TRBV19 and TRBJ1-6; 7 nucleotides match TRBD1. V shed 5 bases, J shed 7 bases, and the junction held 5 bases outside the gene matches. There are 14 residues in the CDR3. The V gene's germline CDR1 is LNHDA and CDR2 SQIVND (reference sequence).

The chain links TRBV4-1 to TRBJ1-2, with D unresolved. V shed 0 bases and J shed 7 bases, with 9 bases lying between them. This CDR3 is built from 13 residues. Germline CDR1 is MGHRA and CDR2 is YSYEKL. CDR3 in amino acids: CASSQDSGVGYTF. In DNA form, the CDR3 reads TGCGCCAGCAGCCAAGATTCCGGGGTTGGCTACACCTTC.

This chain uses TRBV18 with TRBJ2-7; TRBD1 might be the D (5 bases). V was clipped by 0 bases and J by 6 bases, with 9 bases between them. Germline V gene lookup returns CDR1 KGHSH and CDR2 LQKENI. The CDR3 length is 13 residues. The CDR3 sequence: CASSPPSGPEQYF. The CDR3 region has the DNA TGTGCCAGCTCACCACCTTCAGGGCCCGAGCAGTACTTC.

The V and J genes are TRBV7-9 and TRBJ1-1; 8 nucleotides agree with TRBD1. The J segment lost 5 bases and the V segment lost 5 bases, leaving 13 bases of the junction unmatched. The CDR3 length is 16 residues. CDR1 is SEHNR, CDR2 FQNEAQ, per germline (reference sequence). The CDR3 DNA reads TGTGCCAGCAGCCCCGGGGGAGGACAGGGTCGGACTGAAGCTTTCTTT. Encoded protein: CASSPGGGQGRTEAFF.

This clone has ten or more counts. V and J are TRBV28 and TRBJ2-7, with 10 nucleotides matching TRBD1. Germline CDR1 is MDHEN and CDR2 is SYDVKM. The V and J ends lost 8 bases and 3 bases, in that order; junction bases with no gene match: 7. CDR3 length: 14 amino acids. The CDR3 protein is CASGVTGGHYEQYF. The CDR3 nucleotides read TGTGCCAGCGGAGTGACAGGGGGCCACTACGAGCAGTACTTC.

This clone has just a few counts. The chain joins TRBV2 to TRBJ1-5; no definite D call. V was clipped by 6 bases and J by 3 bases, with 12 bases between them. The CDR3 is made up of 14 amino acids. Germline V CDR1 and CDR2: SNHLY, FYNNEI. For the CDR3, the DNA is TGTGCCAGCAGCTCCCAGACACTCAATCAGCCCCAGCATTTT. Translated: CASSSQTLNQPQHF. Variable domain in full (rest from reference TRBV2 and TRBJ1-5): EPEVTQTPSHQVTQMGQEVILRCVPISNHLYFYWYRQILGQKVEFLVSFYNNEISEKSEIFDDQFSVERPDGSNFTLKIRSTKLEDSAMYFCASSSQTLNQPQHFGDGTRLSIL.

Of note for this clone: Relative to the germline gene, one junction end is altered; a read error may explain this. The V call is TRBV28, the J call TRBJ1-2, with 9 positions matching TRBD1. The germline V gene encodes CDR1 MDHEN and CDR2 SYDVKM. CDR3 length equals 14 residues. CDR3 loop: CASSLSGTGKSLAF. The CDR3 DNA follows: TGTGCCAGCAGTTTATCAGGGACAGGGAAATCCTTGGCCTTC.

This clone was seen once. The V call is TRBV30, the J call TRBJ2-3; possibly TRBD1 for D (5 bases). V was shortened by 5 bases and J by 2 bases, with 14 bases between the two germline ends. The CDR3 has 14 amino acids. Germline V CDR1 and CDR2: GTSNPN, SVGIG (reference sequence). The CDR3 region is CAWARASTTDTQYF. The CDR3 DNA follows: TGTGCCTGGGCCAGGGCCTCAACCACAGATACGCAGTATTTT. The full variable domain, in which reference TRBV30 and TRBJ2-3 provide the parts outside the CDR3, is SQTIHQWPATLVQPVGSPLSLECTVEGTSNPNLYWYRQAAGRGLQLLFYSVGIGQISSEVPQNLSASRPQDRQFILSSKKLLLSDSGFYLCAWARASTTDTQYFGPGTRLTVL.